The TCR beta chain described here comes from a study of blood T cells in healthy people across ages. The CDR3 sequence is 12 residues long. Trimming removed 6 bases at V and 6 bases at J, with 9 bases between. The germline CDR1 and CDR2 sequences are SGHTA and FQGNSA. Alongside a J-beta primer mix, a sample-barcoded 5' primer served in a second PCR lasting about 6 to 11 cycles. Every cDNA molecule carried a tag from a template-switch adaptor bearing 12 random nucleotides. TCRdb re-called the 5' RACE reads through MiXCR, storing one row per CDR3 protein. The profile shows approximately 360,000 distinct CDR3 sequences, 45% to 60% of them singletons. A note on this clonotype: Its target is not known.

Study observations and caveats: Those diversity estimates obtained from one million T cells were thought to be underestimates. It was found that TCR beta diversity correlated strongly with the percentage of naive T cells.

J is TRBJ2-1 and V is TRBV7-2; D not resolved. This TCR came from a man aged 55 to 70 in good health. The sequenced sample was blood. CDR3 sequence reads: CASRHGSNEQFF. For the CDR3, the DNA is TGTGCCAGCAGGCATGGTTCCAATGAGCAGTTCTTC. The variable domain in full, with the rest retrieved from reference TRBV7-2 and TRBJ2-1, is GAGVSQSPSNKVTEKGKDVELRCDPISGHTALYWYRQSLGQGLEFLIYFQGNSAPDKSGLPSDRFSAERTGGSVSTLTIQRTQQEDSAVYLCASRHGSNEQFFGPGTRLTVL.